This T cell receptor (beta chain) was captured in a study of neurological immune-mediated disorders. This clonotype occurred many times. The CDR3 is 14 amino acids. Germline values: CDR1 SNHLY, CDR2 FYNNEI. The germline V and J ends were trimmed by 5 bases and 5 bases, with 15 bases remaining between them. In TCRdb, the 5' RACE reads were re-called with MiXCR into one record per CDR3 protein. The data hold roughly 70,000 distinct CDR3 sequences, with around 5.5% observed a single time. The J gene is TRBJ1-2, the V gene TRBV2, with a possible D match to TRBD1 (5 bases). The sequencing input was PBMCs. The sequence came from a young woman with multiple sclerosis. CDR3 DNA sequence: TGTGCCAGCAGTTCCGGGGACGGAGGTTATGGCTACACCTTC. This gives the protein CASSSGDGGYGYTF.